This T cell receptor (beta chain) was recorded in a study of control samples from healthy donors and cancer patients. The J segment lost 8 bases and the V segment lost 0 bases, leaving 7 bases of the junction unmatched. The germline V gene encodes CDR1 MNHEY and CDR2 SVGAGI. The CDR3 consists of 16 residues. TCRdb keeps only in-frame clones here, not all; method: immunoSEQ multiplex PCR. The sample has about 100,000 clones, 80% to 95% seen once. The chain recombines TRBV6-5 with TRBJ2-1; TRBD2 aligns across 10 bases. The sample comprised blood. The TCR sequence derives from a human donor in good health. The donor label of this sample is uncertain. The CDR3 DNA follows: TGTGCCAGCAGTTACTCTTTAGCGGGGGGCCCTTATGAGCAGTTCTTC. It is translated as CASSYSLAGGPYEQFF.